These 30 T cell receptor beta chains were all obtained from the same sample, sequenced in a study of human T cells and chemical hapten exposure. Time point: pre-sensitization, week 0. Treatment of the sample: therapeutic diphenylcyclopropenone sensitization with weekly scalp DPC. MiXCR, run by TCRdb on the RACE reads, gives a single entry per CDR3 protein. The table lists 190,000 or so distinct CDR3 sequences, under 35% of them singletons, with less than 3% in the top ten. The sample consisted of whole blood, taken in connection with sensitization to the hapten diphenylcyclopropenone (DPC). The origin of the receptors is a woman aged 30 to 39 with alopecia areata. Some clones in this sample may be carry-over from other donors' samples.

The chain carries TRBV12-3 or TRBV12-4 and TRBJ2-3, with 7 nucleotides matching TRBD2. V was clipped by 3 bases and J by 2 bases; unmatched bases: 5. The CDR3 has 15 residues. CDR3 sequence: CASSLPAGNTDTQYF. CDR3 DNA sequence: TGTGCCAGCAGTTTGCCAGCGGGAAACACAGATACGCAGTATTTT.

The chain uses TRBV28 and TRBJ1-5; D possibly corresponds to TRBD1 (6 bases). The CDR3 extends over 18 amino acids. The germline V gene encodes CDR1 MDHEN and CDR2 SYDVKM. The V end was cut by 5 bases, the J end by 4 bases, with 24 bases between. The CDR3 reads CASSRVDGGRGLNQPQHF. In nucleotides, the CDR3 is TGTGCCAGCAGTAGAGTTGACGGTGGACGGGGGCTAAATCAGCCCCAGCATTTT.

V and J are TRBV3-1 and TRBJ2-1, with D possibly TRBD2 on 5 matching bases. The CDR3 covers 14 residues. The ends were cut back, 2 bases at V and 6 bases at J, with 11 bases in the middle. The germline gives CDR1 LGHDT, CDR2 YNNKEL (reference sequence). CDR3 sequence reads: CASSQSSGSNEQFF. In DNA form, the CDR3 reads TGTGCCAGCAGCCAAAGTTCGGGGAGCAATGAGCAGTTCTTC.

This chain joins TRBV6-2 or TRBV6-3 and TRBJ2-5; 10 nucleotides line up with TRBD1. Losses at the gene ends were 2 bases for V and 6 bases for J; bases not matched to a gene: 6. The germline V gene has CDR1 MNHEY and CDR2 SVGEGT. The CDR3 is 15 amino acids. CDR3 protein: CASSYQTGGRKTQYF. The CDR3 DNA reads as TGTGCCAGCAGTTACCAGACAGGGGGCAGGAAGACCCAGTACTTC.

V and J are TRBV10-3 and TRBJ2-3; 10 bases are a match to TRBD2. This CDR3 region has 13 residues. The junction had 4 bases not matched to a gene; V was cut back by 10 bases and J by 3 bases. Germline CDR1 reads ENHRY; CDR2 reads SYGVKD. The CDR3 is CATGLAETDTQYF. Here the CDR3 DNA reads TGTGCCACCGGACTAGCGGAAACAGATACGCAGTATTTT.

The CDR3 DNA follows: TGTGCCAGCAACCAGGGCCGAGGGGGGCCCCAGCATTTT. Protein product: CASNQGRGGPQHF. The chain has TRBV28 and TRBJ1-5, with D maybe TRBD1 (6 bases). CDR1 and CDR2 (germline): MDHEN, SYDVKM. The V gene lost 7 bases and the J gene lost 9 bases, with 16 bases spanning the gap. This CDR3 has 13 amino acids.

The CDR3, as DNA: TGCAGTGCAGACGGCCGCCTACGGCAGTTCTTC. It specifies CSADGRLRQFF. V and J are TRBV20-1 and TRBJ2-1; D is ambiguous. The germline V gene encodes CDR1 DFQATT and CDR2 SNEGSKA (reference sequence). The CDR3 sequence is 11 residues long. V lost 6 bases and J lost 12, with 15 bases in between.

The chain combines TRBV28 with TRBJ2-7; TRBD2 agrees at 10 bases. The V segment lost 1 base and the J segment 1 base; nucleotides outside the gene matches: 10. CDR1 MDHEN and CDR2 SYDVKM come from the germline V gene. This CDR3 contains 18 residues. In nucleotides, the CDR3 is TGTGCCAGCAGTTTATCTACTAGCGGGGCGAAAATTTCCTACGAGCAGTACTTC. Translation gives CASSLSTSGAKISYEQYF.

This clonotype turned up a few times. The rearrangement uses TRBV28 and TRBJ1-6; the D is unclear. Trimming took off 5 bases at V and 9 bases at J, with 14 bases between the two ends. Germline V lookup: CDR1 MDHEN, CDR2 SYDVKM. The CDR3 extends over 14 amino acids. For the CDR3, the DNA is TGTGCCAGCAGTAGCGGCTCCGGAAGTTCACCCCTCCACTTT. It codes for CASSSGSGSSPLHF.

The table lists this clonotype with a few counts. V is TRBV20-1 and J is TRBJ1-2, with D possibly matching TRBD1 (5 bases). CDR1 and CDR2 from the germline V gene are DFQATT and SNEGSKA (reference sequence). The CDR3 has 15 residues. Trimming left V 1 base short and J 2 bases short, with 14 bases between. CDR3 amino acids: CSARARQNYNYGYTF. The CDR3 DNA reads TGCAGTGCTAGAGCTCGACAGAACTACAACTATGGCTACACCTTC.

This clonotype was seen a few times. The rearrangement links TRBV15 to TRBJ1-2, with D maybe TRBD1 (5 bases). The CDR3 sequence is 17 residues long. Germline assignment: CDR1 LNHNV and CDR2 YYDKDF (reference sequence). V was trimmed by 2 bases and J by 6 bases, leaving 22 bases between them. In nucleotides, the CDR3 is TGTGCCACCAGCAGAACTCCCGGGGACCTCCAAAAGCATGGCTACACCTTC. Its translation: CATSRTPGDLQKHGYTF.

The rearrangement joins TRBV6-1 to TRBJ1-4, with D perhaps matching TRBD1 (6 bases). CDR1 is MNHNS and CDR2 is SASEGT in the germline V gene. The V end lost 1 base, the J end lost 2 bases, and 14 bases lay between the germline ends. CDR3 length: 17 amino acids. CDR3 coding DNA: TGTGCCAGCAGTGAAGTACAGGGTGTTGGGACTAATGAAAAACTGTTTTTT. Amino acid sequence: CASSEVQGVGTNEKLFF.

CDR3 DNA: TGTGCCAGCAGTCCCCCGGTCCCTAAAGGGACCGGGGAGCTGTTTTTT. Amino acid sequence: CASSPPVPKGTGELFF. The rearrangement links TRBV28 to TRBJ2-2; D call uncertain. V lost 5 bases to trimming and J lost 5 bases, with 18 bases between them. Germline CDR1 and CDR2: MDHEN and SYDVKM. This CDR3 has 16 amino acids.

Only a few counts were recorded for this clonotype. The gene calls are TRBV28 and TRBJ2-7; 10 nucleotides line up with TRBD2. Germline-derived CDR1 and CDR2 are MDHEN and SYDVKM. CDR3 length equals 16 residues. Trimming at V came to 6 bases and at J to 1 base, leaving 9 bases not matched to a gene. CDR3 nucleotides: TGTGCCAGCAGCTCCCCAGGGACTAGCGCTTCCTACGAGCAGTACTTC. Translating it yields CASSSPGTSASYEQYF.

This clonotype was seen more than once but under ten times. V gene TRBV4-1 combines with J gene TRBJ1-5; a possible D gene is TRBD1 (5 bases). V dropped 4 bases and J dropped 6 bases, with 19 bases sitting between them. In germline, CDR1 is MGHRA, CDR2 YSYEKL. This CDR3 comprises 16 residues. This chain's CDR3 is CASSPARTRVSQPQHF. CDR3 in DNA: TGCGCCAGCAGCCCCGCTCGGACCAGGGTCAGTCAGCCCCAGCATTTT.

The gene calls are TRBV28 and TRBJ1-2; TRBD1 is a possible D gene (6 bases). CDR1 MDHEN and CDR2 SYDVKM come from the germline V gene. The V gene lost 5 bases and the J gene lost 1 base, with 20 bases spanning the gap. CDR3 length: 17 residues. CDR3 loop: CASSRAGAGNYNYGYTF. CDR3 coding DNA: TGTGCCAGCAGTCGTGCAGGGGCAGGGAATTATAACTATGGCTACACCTTC.

The rearrangement links TRBV28 to TRBJ2-3, with D possibly being TRBD1 (6 bases). Germline CDR1 reads MDHEN; CDR2 reads SYDVKM. The CDR3 has 15 amino acids. V lost 3 bases to trimming and J lost 0 bases, with 10 bases between them. The CDR3, as DNA: TGTGCCAGCAGTTTGAGGGACACCAGCACAGATACGCAGTATTTT. The encoded protein is CASSLRDTSTDTQYF.

V usage is TRBV7-2 and J usage is TRBJ2-3; either TRBD1 or TRBD2 may fit D (5 bases each). The CDR3 has 13 residues. The germline V gene has CDR1 SGHTA and CDR2 FQGNSA. V lost 10 bases, J lost 0 bases, and 11 bases lay in between. The CDR3 protein is CATIRDSTDTQYF. The CDR3 DNA sequence: TGTGCCACCATAAGGGACAGCACAGATACGCAGTATTTT.

The rearrangement joins TRBV5-4 to TRBJ1-6; the D gene is possibly TRBD1 (5 bases). Trimming pared 3 bases from V and 4 bases from J, leaving 14 bases between. In germline, CDR1 is SGHNT, CDR2 YYREEE (reference sequence). The CDR3 contains 16 residues. The CDR3 DNA follows: TGTGCCAGCAGCTCCGACAGCGTCCTGTATAATTCACCCCTCCACTTT. Translation: CASSSDSVLYNSPLHF.

This clonotype was counted between two and nine times. The chain combines TRBV2 with TRBJ2-7; 7 bases fit TRBD2. This CDR3 is 14 amino acids long. Germline assignment: CDR1 SNHLY and CDR2 FYNNEI. Losses at the gene ends were 1 base for V and 3 bases for J; bases not matched to a gene: 3. The chain's CDR3 is CASSEGGGIYEQYF. As DNA, the CDR3 is TGTGCCAGCAGTGAAGGGGGAGGGATCTACGAGCAGTACTTC.

The chain links TRBV12-3 or TRBV12-4 to TRBJ1-5; D remains unclear. The V end lost 3 bases, the J end lost 7 bases, and 10 bases lay between the germline ends. This CDR3 region has 13 residues. The CDR3 is CASSFGEDQPQHF. For the CDR3, the DNA is TGTGCCAGCAGTTTCGGCGAGGACCAGCCCCAGCATTTT.

This clonotype was recorded at least ten times. V usage is TRBV27 and J usage is TRBJ2-7; possible D gene TRBD1, 5 bases. Trimming stripped 8 bases from V and 0 bases from J, with 8 bases between. The germline V gene has CDR1 MNHEY and CDR2 SMNVEV (reference sequence). There are 12 residues in the CDR3. The CDR3 loop is CASHDSSYEQYF. The CDR3 DNA reads TGTGCCAGCCATGACAGCTCCTACGAGCAGTACTTC.

CDR3 residues: CASSSLRGLDEAFF. The CDR3 DNA reads TGCGCCAGCAGCTCCCTCAGGGGGTTGGATGAAGCTTTCTTT. V and J are TRBV5-1 and TRBJ1-1; 7 positions match TRBD1. V was clipped by 3 bases and J by 7 bases; unmatched bases: 9. This CDR3 is 14 amino acids long. Germline CDR1 and CDR2: SGHRS and YFSETQ.

The rearrangement links TRBV5-1 to TRBJ1-4, with a possible D match to TRBD1 (5 bases). Trimming stripped 1 base from V and 8 bases from J, with 12 bases between. Germline CDR1 and CDR2: SGHRS and YFSETQ. CDR3 length: 14 amino acids. The CDR3 sequence: CASSLLGTGEKLFF. For the CDR3, the DNA is TGCGCCAGCAGCTTGTTGGGGACGGGAGAAAAACTGTTTTTT.

The gene calls are TRBV4-3 and TRBJ2-1; maybe TRBD2 (6 bases). Per the germline V gene, CDR1 is LGHNA and CDR2 is YSLEER. The CDR3 has 16 residues. Trimming left V 0 bases short and J 9 bases short, with 18 bases between. CDR3 DNA: TGCGCCAGCAGCCAAGATTTCGGACTGCTGGAGGGTGAGCAGTTCTTC. Its translation is CASSQDFGLLEGEQFF.

The chain links TRBV12-3 or TRBV12-4 to TRBJ2-3; D gene ambiguous. The CDR3 totals 12 residues. With 2 bases removed from V and 4 bases from J, the gap between germline ends came to 4 bases. CDR3 amino acids: CASSLFPDTQYF. The DNA for the CDR3 is TGTGCCAGCAGTTTATTCCCAGATACGCAGTATTTT.

This clonotype was seen repeatedly, ten times or more. V and J are TRBV28 and TRBJ2-5; no firm D call. The CDR3 is 14 residues long. Looked up from germline, CDR1 is MDHEN and CDR2 is SYDVKM. Deletions cut 3 bases from V and 2 bases from J, with 10 bases between. In nucleotides, the CDR3 is TGTGCCAGCAGTTTCGGTCCAGAACAAGAGACCCAGTACTTC. This sequence encodes CASSFGPEQETQYF. Based on the CDR3 plus reference TRBV28 and TRBJ2-5, the full variable domain is DVKVTQSSRYLVKRTGEKVFLECVQDMDHENMFWYRQDPGLGLRLIYFSYDVKMKEKGDIPEGYSVSREKKERFSLILESASTNQTSMYLCASSFGPEQETQYFGPGTRLLVL.

This clonotype was counted only a few times. The genes are TRBV5-5 and TRBJ1-6, with a weak D call TRBD1 (5 bases). The CDR3 is made up of 17 amino acids. Trimming cost V 3 bases and J 3 bases, with 16 bases left between them. The germline V gene encodes CDR1 SGHKS and CDR2 YYEKEE (reference sequence). CDR3 sequence: CASSSRDPDLYNSPLHF. CDR3 bases: TGTGCCAGCAGCTCCCGGGACCCAGACCTCTATAATTCACCCCTCCACTTT.

V is TRBV12-3 or TRBV12-4 and J is TRBJ1-5, with a tentative D call TRBD1 (6 bases). This CDR3 contains 14 residues. Trimming took off 6 bases at V and 4 bases at J, with 13 bases between the two ends. The CDR3 nucleotides are TGTGCCAGCAGATACGGGACAACTAATCAGCCCCAGCATTTT. Translating it yields CASRYGTTNQPQHF.

The chain recombines TRBV29-1 with TRBJ1-2; the match to TRBD1 covers 7 bases. CDR3 length equals 11 residues. The germline CDR1 and CDR2 sequences are SQVTM and ANQGSEA. After removal of 6 bases from V and 7 bases from J, the junction contained 5 bases not matched to a gene. The CDR3 DNA reads as TGCAGCGTCGACAGGGCGAGTGGCTACACCTTC. Its protein product is CSVDRASGYTF.